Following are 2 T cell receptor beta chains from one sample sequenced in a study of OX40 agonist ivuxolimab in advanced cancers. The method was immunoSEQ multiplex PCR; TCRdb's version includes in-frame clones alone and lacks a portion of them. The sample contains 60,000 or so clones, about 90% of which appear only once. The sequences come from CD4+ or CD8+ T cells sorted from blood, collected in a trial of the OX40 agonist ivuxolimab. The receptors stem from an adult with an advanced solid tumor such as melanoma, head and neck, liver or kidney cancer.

CDR3 region: CASGGGLTYEQYF. CDR3 DNA: TGTGCCAGCGGGGGGGGTCTTACCTACGAGCAGTACTTC. The chain couples TRBV28 to TRBJ2-7, with 7 bases identical to TRBD2. The length of the CDR3 is 13 residues. Germline-derived CDR1 and CDR2 are MDHEN and SYDVKM. J lost 2 bases, V lost 8 bases, and 6 bases had no gene match.

The CDR3 spells CAGSYSGSTGSEQYF. CDR3 coding DNA: TGTGCCGGAAGTTATAGCGGGAGCACAGGGAGTGAGCAGTACTTC. The rearrangement joins TRBV6-5 to TRBJ2-7; 9 bases are a match to TRBD2. The CDR3 length is 15 residues. V was pared by 11 bases and J by 7 bases, with 18 bases of the junction left unmatched. CDR1 MNHEY and CDR2 SVGAGI come from the germline V gene.